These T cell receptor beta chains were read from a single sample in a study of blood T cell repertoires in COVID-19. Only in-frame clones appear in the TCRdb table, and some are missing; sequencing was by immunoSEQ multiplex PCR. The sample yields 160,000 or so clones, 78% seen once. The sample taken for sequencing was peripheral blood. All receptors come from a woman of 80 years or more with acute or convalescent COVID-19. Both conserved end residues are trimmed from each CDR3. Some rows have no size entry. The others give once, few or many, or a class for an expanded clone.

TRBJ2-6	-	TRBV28	ASSLSGGSGANVLT
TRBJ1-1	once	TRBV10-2	ASLDRLVDEAF
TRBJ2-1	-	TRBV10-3	AISESLAGDHNEQF
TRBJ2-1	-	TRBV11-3	ASSRTGSYNEQF
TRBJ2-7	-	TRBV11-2	ASSLGGLAGQQY
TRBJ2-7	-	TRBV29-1	SVEVVAYEQY
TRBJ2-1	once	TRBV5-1	ASSLAEEANEQF
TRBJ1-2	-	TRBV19	ASSGSGGWSYGYT
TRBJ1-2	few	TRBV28	ASSLANYGYT
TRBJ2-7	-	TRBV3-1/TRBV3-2	ASSQVRGRGSSYEQY
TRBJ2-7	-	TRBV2	ASAGGTYEQY
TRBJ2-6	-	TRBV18	ASSPAGGGSGANVLT
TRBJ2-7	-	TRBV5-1	ASSRSGPGDEQY
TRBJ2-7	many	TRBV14	ASSQKRGQGGEQY
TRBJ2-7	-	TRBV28	ASSVDWAPYEQY
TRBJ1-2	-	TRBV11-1	ASSSSAQGGHST
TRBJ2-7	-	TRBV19	ASSIGGGVGEQY
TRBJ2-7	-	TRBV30	AWSIGTAAYEQY
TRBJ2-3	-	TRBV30	AWSRGRTDTQY
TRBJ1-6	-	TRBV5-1	ASSVRETSPLH
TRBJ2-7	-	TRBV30	AWSATSYEQY
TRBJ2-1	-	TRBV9	ASSTGTSTWNEQF
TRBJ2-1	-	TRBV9	ASSSNPSALTSGSYNEQF
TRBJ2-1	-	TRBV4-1	ASSQGPGRGSYNEQF
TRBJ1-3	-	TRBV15	ATRSGQSSGNTIY
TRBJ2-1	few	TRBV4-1	ASSQDRGQSSYNEQF
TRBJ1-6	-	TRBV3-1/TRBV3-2	ASSAAQGHPLH
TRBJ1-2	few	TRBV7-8	ASSKTGDIQYGYT
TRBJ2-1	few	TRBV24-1	ATSDLSTSGGRNEQF
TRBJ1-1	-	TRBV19	ASNLVNRENTEAF
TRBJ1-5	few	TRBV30	AWSPQTEQPQH
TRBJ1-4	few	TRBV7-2	ASSSRQDRSGKLF
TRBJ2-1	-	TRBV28	ASSFSFLRLTHPVTGDNEQF
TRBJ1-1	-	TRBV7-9	ASSLRQLGEAF
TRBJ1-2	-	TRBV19	ASSMAGQGWYGYT
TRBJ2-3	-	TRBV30	AWSAGVVDTQY
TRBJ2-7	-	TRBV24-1	ATSDASGEKYEQY
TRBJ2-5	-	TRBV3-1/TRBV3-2	ASSQNILAGGETQY
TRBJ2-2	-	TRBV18	ASSPPSTGAGELF
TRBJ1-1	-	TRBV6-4	ASPRGRFNNTEEAF
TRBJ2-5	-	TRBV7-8	AGSYAWRGRLAGVGETQY
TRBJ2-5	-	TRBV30	AWGSSGSSETQY
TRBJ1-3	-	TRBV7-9	ASSLGSGLGNTIY
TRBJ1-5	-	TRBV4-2	ASSQDTGYQPQH
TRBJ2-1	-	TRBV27	ASSWTIGNEQF
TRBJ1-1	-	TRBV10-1	ASSLGGTALAF
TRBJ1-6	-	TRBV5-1	ASSLAGGEADNSPLH
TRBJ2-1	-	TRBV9	ASSVGGSRANEQF
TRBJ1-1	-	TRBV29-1	SVDGGSFDFEAF
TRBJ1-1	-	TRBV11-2	ASSLSGNTEAF
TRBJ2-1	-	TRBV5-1	ASSFPTSGTYNEQF
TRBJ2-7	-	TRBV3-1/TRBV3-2	ASSLTSGSYEQY
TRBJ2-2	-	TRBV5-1	ASSLAVGSGELF
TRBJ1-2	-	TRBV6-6	ASSYVDSDYLYGYT
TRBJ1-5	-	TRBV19	ASTNRRSNQPQH
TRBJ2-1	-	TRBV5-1	ASSGGTSASVSYNEQF
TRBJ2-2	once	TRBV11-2	ASSPAWRDGELF